One T cell receptor beta chain is described in this entry. Antigen unknown. Germline V gene lookup returns CDR1 SGDLS and CDR2 YYNGEE. The CDR3 is 14 residues long. J was trimmed by 8 bases and V by 5 bases; bases with no gene match: 13. The sample belongs to a study of T cells in Graves' hyperthyroidism and ophthalmopathy. TCR beta CDR3 regions were amplified from RNA. Carried out on the TCR CDR3, a first-round RT-PCR used the HTBI primer set. MiXCR, applied by TCRdb to the multiplex PCR reads, yields one record per CDR3 protein. This repertoire shows about 510,000 distinct CDR3 sequences, approximately 49% found once; its top ten account for about two fifths. Study-wide points: Ophthalmopathy onset followed model prediction by a median about six months. Researchers report that a 13 V-J model separated ophthalmopathy from stable hyperthyroidism. Clonotypes that were expanded in thyroid above 0.001 mostly appeared in blood too.

The receptor comes from an adult woman with Graves' disease, either hyperthyroidism or ophthalmopathy (not recorded which). The rearrangement joins TRBV9 to TRBJ2-7; 7 nucleotides line up with TRBD2. The sequenced sample was peripheral blood or thyroid tissue (not recorded which). Here the CDR3 reads CASSLSSAGVQQYF. CDR3 nucleotides: TGTGCCAGCAGTTTATCGTCGGCGGGGGTCCAGCAGTACTTC.